The T cell receptor beta chain under discussion was sequenced for a study of human T cells and chemical hapten exposure. One entry per CDR3 protein, called by TCRdb with MiXCR from the RACE reads. The table has some 360,000 distinct CDR3 sequences, approximately 5.1% seen once. The time point here: pre-sensitization, week 0. The treatment here: therapeutic diphenylcyclopropenone sensitization with weekly scalp DPC. This clonotype was seen many times. With 2 bases removed from V and 7 bases from J, the gap between germline ends came to 15 bases. This CDR3 spans 15 amino acids. Germline-derived CDR1 and CDR2 are MNHEY and SVGEGT.

This sequence originates from a woman between 50 and 59 years old with alopecia areata. Some clones in this sample may be carry-over from other donors' samples. V gene TRBV6-2 or TRBV6-3 combines with J gene TRBJ2-1; tentative D call: TRBD1 (6 bases). The sequences come from whole blood, collected in connection with sensitization to the hapten diphenylcyclopropenone (DPC). CDR3 sequence reads: CASSYPRDTGNEQFF. DNA for the CDR3: TGTGCCAGCAGTTACCCCAGGGACACTGGGAATGAGCAGTTCTTC.